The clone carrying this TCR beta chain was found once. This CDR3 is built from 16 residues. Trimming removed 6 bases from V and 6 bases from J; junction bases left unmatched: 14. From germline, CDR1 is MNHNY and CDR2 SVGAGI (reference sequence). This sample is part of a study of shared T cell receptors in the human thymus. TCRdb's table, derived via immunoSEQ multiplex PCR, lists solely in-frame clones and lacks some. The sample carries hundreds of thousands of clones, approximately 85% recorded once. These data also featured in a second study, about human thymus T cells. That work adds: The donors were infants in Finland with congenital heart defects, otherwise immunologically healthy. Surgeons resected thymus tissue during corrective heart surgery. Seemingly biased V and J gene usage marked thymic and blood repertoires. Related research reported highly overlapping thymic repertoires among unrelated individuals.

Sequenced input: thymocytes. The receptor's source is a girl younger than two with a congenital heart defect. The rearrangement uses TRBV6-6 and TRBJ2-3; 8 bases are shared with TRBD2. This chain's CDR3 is CASSLHPGGVNDTQYF. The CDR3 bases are TGTGCCAGCAGCCTACATCCGGGGGGGGTTAACGATACGCAGTATTTT.